These 18 T cell receptor beta chains were all obtained from the same sample, sequenced in a study of blood T cells in healthy people across ages. Sample-barcoded 5' priming and a J-beta primer mix drove a second PCR of about 7 to 11 cycles. TCRdb fed the 5' RACE reads into MiXCR, producing one record per CDR3 protein. The sample carries about 1.5 million distinct CDR3 sequences, approximately 42% recorded once. The specimen was blood. Receptor source: a woman under 30 in good health.

This clonotype is a singleton in its sample. This chain joins TRBV7-2 and TRBJ1-5; 7 nucleotides align to TRBD1. CDR3 length equals 13 residues. CDR1 is SGHTA, CDR2 FQGNSA, per germline. Germline trimming cut 5 bases from V and 6 bases from J; bases unmatched to any gene: 4. CDR3 in DNA: TGTGCCAGCAGCGCAAGACAGGGTCAGCCCCAGCATTTT. As protein: CASSARQGQPQHF.

This clonotype was counted a single time. The J gene is TRBJ2-5, the V gene TRBV7-3, with D unclear. This CDR3 region has 16 residues. Germline CDR1 reads SGHTA; CDR2 reads FQGTGA. Deletions cut 4 bases from V and 11 bases from J, with 26 bases between. The CDR3 is CASSSGPLALNNEQYF. CDR3 DNA: TGTGCCAGCAGCTCCGGTCCCCTTGCTTTAAACAATGAGCAGTACTTC.

The V and J genes are TRBV9 and TRBJ1-2; weak D call: TRBD1 (6 bases). This CDR3 region has 14 residues. CDR1 is SGDLS, CDR2 YYNGEE, per germline. V shed 4 bases and J shed 7 bases, with 17 bases lying between them. The CDR3 region has the DNA TGTGCCAGCAGCAAAATGACAGGCCCGGGTGGCTACACCTTC. Protein sequence: CASSKMTGPGGYTF.

There are a few counts of this clonotype. The chain joins TRBV25-1 to TRBJ2-3; no clear D gene. This CDR3 is 11 amino acids long. Looked up from germline, CDR1 is MGHDK and CDR2 is SYGVNS. Trimming removed 4 bases from V and 5 bases from J, with 4 bases in between. The CDR3 loop is CASSARDTQYF. As DNA, the CDR3 is TGTGCCAGCAGTGCCAGAGATACGCAGTATTTT.

The chain recombines TRBV6-1 with TRBJ2-2; 8 bases map to TRBD2. Trimming removed 3 bases from V and 4 bases from J; junction bases left unmatched: 1. The CDR3 has 14 amino acids. Germline V gene sequence: CDR1 MNHNS, CDR2 SASEGT. The CDR3 is CASSDGRATGELFF. CDR3 bases: TGTGCCAGCAGTGACGGGAGGGCCACCGGGGAGCTGTTTTTT.

This clonotype was counted between two and nine times. The chain carries TRBV6-5 and TRBJ1-1, with 8 bases that match TRBD1. The germline CDR1 and CDR2 sequences are MNHEY and SVGAGI. This CDR3 is 13 amino acids long. The J segment lost 6 bases and the V segment lost 5 bases, leaving 5 bases of the junction unmatched. DNA for the CDR3: TGTGCCAGCAGTATAGTCAGGGGGCCTGAAGCTTTCTTT. Its translation: CASSIVRGPEAFF.

This clonotype has just a few counts. The chain couples TRBV7-9 to TRBJ1-2, with TRBD1 matching 9 bases. This CDR3 contains 15 residues. Germline-derived CDR1 and CDR2 are SEHNR and FQNEAQ (reference sequence). Unmatched junction bases numbered 11, after V lost 5 bases and J lost 7 bases. DNA of the CDR3: TGTGCCAGCAGCCCCACTAGCGGGACAGGGTCTGGCTACACCTTC. Its translation: CASSPTSGTGSGYTF.

J is TRBJ2-7 and V is TRBV27; no reliable D call. CDR3 length equals 13 residues. Per germline, CDR1 MNHEY and CDR2 SMNVEV (reference sequence). V was cut by 5 bases and J by 2 bases, with 10 bases left in between. The CDR3 sequence: CASSNGETYEQYF. The CDR3 nucleotides are TGTGCCAGCAGTAATGGGGAAACCTACGAGCAGTACTTC.

The V call is TRBV6-2 or TRBV6-3, the J call TRBJ2-1; D not certain. This CDR3 has 13 residues. Germline V gives CDR1 MNHEY, CDR2 SVGEGT. Trimming left V 10 bases short and J 10 bases short, with 20 bases between. The chain's CDR3 is CANLSPRVYEQFF. For the CDR3, the DNA is TGTGCCAACCTCAGTCCGAGAGTCTACGAGCAGTTCTTC.

A remark on this clonotype: The CDR3 carries no conserved terminal phenylalanine or tryptophan, so it likely arises from a read error. The rearrangement uses TRBV28 and TRBJ2-1; weak D call: TRBD2 (5 bases). With 3 bases removed from V and 8 bases from J, the gap between germline ends came to 17 bases. The CDR3 spans 15 residues. CDR1 is MDHEN, CDR2 SYDVKM, per germline. The CDR3 region is CASSFTRVRLDEQFL. Here the CDR3 DNA reads TGTGCCAGCAGTTTTACGAGGGTACGCCTCGATGAGCAGTTCCTC.

The V call is TRBV18, the J call TRBJ1-5; D perhaps matches TRBD1 (5 bases). Germline V gene sequence: CDR1 KGHSH, CDR2 LQKENI. The V end lost 4 bases, the J end lost 0 bases, and 16 bases lay between the germline ends. The CDR3 sequence is 17 residues long. CDR3 coding DNA: TGTGCCAGCTCACTAACAGGCGCCACTTATAGCAATCAGCCCCAGCATTTT. As protein: CASSLTGATYSNQPQHF.

This chain joins TRBV5-1 and TRBJ2-1, with 7 bases matching TRBD2. The germline V gene encodes CDR1 SGHRS and CDR2 YFSETQ. The CDR3 is 16 amino acids. V shed 3 bases and J 6 bases; nucleotides not matched to a gene: 12. The CDR3 region has the DNA TGCGCCAGCAGCTCGCTGTCTGCGGGAGTGGTCAATGAGCAGTTCTTC. Translating it yields CASSSLSAGVVNEQFF.

The genes are TRBV2 and TRBJ1-6, with unresolved D. Germline CDR1 and CDR2: SNHLY and FYNNEI. Trimming shortened V by 3 bases and J by 6 bases, and 12 bases separated the two germline ends. The CDR3 consists of 15 residues. The CDR3 nucleotides are TGTGCCAGCAGTGACTACGAAGGCCCTAATTCACCCCTCCACTTT. Protein product: CASSDYEGPNSPLHF.

The chain links TRBV9 to TRBJ2-4, with D possibly TRBD2 on 5 matching bases. The end of the DNA is better explained by TRBJ2-7, so the J call may be wrong. The CDR3 runs to 14 residues. Germline V CDR1 and CDR2: SGDLS, YYNGEE. CDR3 nucleotides: TGTGCCAGCAGCGTAGGTCGACGGGGCTACGAGCAGTACTTC. Translation: CASSVGRRGYEQYF.

This clonotype was counted a few times. The V call is TRBV28, the J call TRBJ1-4, with D hard to call. Germline V CDR1 and CDR2: MDHEN, SYDVKM. The CDR3 is 11 amino acids. Trimming stripped 8 bases from V and 5 bases from J, with 6 bases between. CDR3: CASLGNEKLFF. The CDR3 bases are TGTGCCAGCTTGGGAAATGAAAAACTGTTTTTT.

The chain links TRBV20-1 to TRBJ1-2; no reliable D call. Germline CDR1 is DFQATT and CDR2 is SNEGSKA (reference sequence). Trimming removed 1 base at V and 4 bases at J, with 7 bases between. CDR3 length: 12 residues. The CDR3 nucleotides are TGCAGTGCTAGAGTGGCGACCTATGGCTACACCTTC. Amino acids: CSARVATYGYTF.

The chain employs TRBV15 and TRBJ2-3; D call uncertain. CDR3 length: 13 residues. The ends were cut back, 0 bases at V and 4 bases at J, with 5 bases in the middle. Germline lookup yields CDR1 LNHNV and CDR2 YYDKDF (reference sequence). The CDR3 region is CATSRDDADTQYF. CDR3 in DNA: TGTGCCACCAGCAGAGATGATGCAGATACGCAGTATTTT.

This clonotype was picked up a small number of times. CDR3 loop: CSARDSRSFGEKLFF. As DNA, the CDR3 is TGCAGTGCTAGAGACTCCCGGTCTTTCGGTGAAAAACTGTTTTTT. V gene TRBV20-1 combines with J gene TRBJ1-4; D is ambiguous. CDR3 length: 15 residues. Per germline, CDR1 DFQATT and CDR2 SNEGSKA (reference sequence). V lost 0 bases and J 7 bases, leaving 15 bases between the germline ends.